This T cell receptor beta chain was documented in a study of OX40 agonist ivuxolimab in advanced cancers. Whole-study context: Patients in dose escalation had liver, melanoma, kidney or head and neck cancers. General study results and limits: Among the lowest peripheral clonal expansion occurred in 0.1-3.0 mg/kg partial responders.

Turning to this clone: Its antigen remains unidentified.

Generated by immunoSEQ multiplex PCR, the TCRdb table keeps only in-frame clones and is missing some. In the table there are some 70,000 clones, 82% of which are singletons. The CDR3 is 16 amino acids. Trimming cost V 1 base and J 0 bases, with 12 bases left between them. Per the germline V gene, CDR1 is SQVTM and CDR2 is ANQGSEA. The source was CD4+ or CD8+ T cells sorted from blood, collected in a trial of the OX40 agonist ivuxolimab. V is TRBV29-1 and J is TRBJ2-2; D is perhaps TRBD1 or TRBD2 (6 bases each). The source is an adult with an advanced solid tumor such as melanoma, head and neck, liver or kidney cancer. CDR3 sequence reads: CSVEGTGATNTGELFF. As DNA, the CDR3 is TGCAGCGTTGAAGGAACGGGGGCAACGAACACCGGGGAGCTGTTTTTT.